This T cell receptor (beta chain) was recovered during a study of long-term antiretroviral therapy in people with HIV (dated by TCRdb to 2021 to 2024). Concerning the study at large: The earliest samples were collected about a decade before the 2015 WHO recommendation for immediate ART, when ART was typically delayed until CD4 counts fell. Of the roughly 32 participants with HIV, about a dozen were female. No cross-contamination during QIAcube processing turned up in test extractions that ran a monoclonal T-cell line alongside more than 30 polyclonal samples. From fewer than 35 adults with confirmed HIV infection, the cohort provided 192 cryopreserved PBMC samples, gathered serially across a mean of approximately six years (range 1-12). Whether ART initiation and durable HIV suppression were associated with changes in peripheral blood TRB repertoire composition and diversity was tested in a retrospective serial study.

Overall results and qualifications from the work: Compared with controls, HIV repertoires had narrower CDR3 length ranges, and the network structure pointed to an antigen-experienced repertoire that shifted only slightly toward naive after ART. The samples span the years 2004 to 2017, and the ART regimens used at that time may not be as effective as current regimens. Starting ART was linked to a significant rise in TRB diversity, yet even with long-term ART the diversity remained significantly lower than in transplant donor controls. No data were available on ART adherence, viral resistance or therapy changes, limiting inferences about post-ART repertoire changes. Since PBMC availability was limited, sequencing covered only the TCR beta chain, with no alpha chain pairing. Because pre-ART samples had limited cell numbers, profiling was done on unsorted PBMC rather than on sorted CD4+ and CD8+ T cells. At every time point, the repertoire was dominated by expanded TRB clones first identified before ART initiation, although this dominance fluctuated and, in many PLHIV, declined after ART.

V loses 2 bases, J loses 4 bases, and the germline ends lie 17 bases apart. The CDR3 numbers 15 residues from cysteine through phenylalanine. CDR3 DNA is the only sequence kept; it has 45 bases, read in frame from the first base. CDR1 and CDR2, per the germline V gene (reference sequence), are GTSNPN and SVGIG. Points on this clone: The antigen this receptor binds is unknown. The record has no base qualities; no much larger clone is one base away.

Sequencing of the TRB variable region was done with the immunoSEQ hsTCRB v3.0 assay at survey level resolution. A depth of roughly 35,000-55,000 T-cell genomes per sample was targeted for TRB sequencing. Pooled TRB libraries were sequenced on an Illumina MiSeq with a v3 150-cycle kit. In the original analysis: Repertoire analysis ran in R within a reproducible Nextflow workflow covering QC, data transformation and analysis. LymphoSeq2, an R package for exploring AIRR-Seq data, was used to implement the custom analyses. A handful of samples that produced fewer than 5000 total TRB sequences were removed, so 200 or so HIV repertoires were analyzed. Among the approximately 190 retained HIV repertoires, around 60 were collected before ART initiation and approximately 130 were collected after ART initiation. Repertoires were downsampled to 5000 TRB nucleotide sequences, with summary statistics averaged over 100 downsampling iterations. TRB sequences were retained for analysis only if CDR3 regions of at least seven amino acids were present. Diversity was measured with a Shannon entropy-derived clonality score and the Gini coefficient. In the repertoire networks, any two of the top 5000 CDR3 amino acid sequences were linked whenever the two sequences differed by an edit distance of one. For TRB CDR3 amino acid sequences, GLIPH2 was used to predict antigen specificity groups and MHC restriction. CDR3 amino acid sequences were matched against VDJdb and McPAS-TCR to flag known CMV, EBV, HIV or tissue antigen associations. Pre-ART, post-ART and control groups were compared with Wilcoxon signed-rank tests and Holm-Bonferroni correction. This immuneACCESS table, as held by TCRdb, lists in-frame sequences with V and J called but not all clones. Of the missing ones, under half trace to an unresolved V gene in checked studies; the others have no known cause. Clone size and the V and J calls come from that table; the DNA yielded D and trimming. Here the sample has 30,000 or so clones; about 85% occur a single time. The ten biggest clones cover about 7.7% of the sample.

Participants were included only if at least one PBMC sample before ART initiation and at least two post-ART samples were available. All participants with HIV were treated in the United States of America. Cryopreserved samples of about 0.95-10 million PBMC were thawed and washed before DNA extraction. At the time of the earliest PBMC sample for each participant with HIV, ages ranged from about 20 to 54 years. PBMC samples were contributed by each participant from 1-4 timepoints before ART initiation and 2-8 timepoints after ART initiation, with a median of 7 samples. For every participant, serial HIV viral load, CD4+ T-cell count, ART history and demographic data were obtained. Genomic DNA was extracted from unsorted PBMC with a Qiagen kit on a QIAcube, with processing performed in batches of 12 samples.

The source material was unsorted PBMCs, sampled 3 years after starting antiretroviral therapy. The receptor's source is a man aged 35 to 55 with HIV. The receptor chain draws on TRBV30 and TRBJ1-2; the best D guess is TRBD1, with 6 bases matching. The DNA reads TGTGCCTGGAGTAGGAGACAGGAGACGACCTATGGCTACACCTTC. This codes for CAWSRRQETTYGYTF.